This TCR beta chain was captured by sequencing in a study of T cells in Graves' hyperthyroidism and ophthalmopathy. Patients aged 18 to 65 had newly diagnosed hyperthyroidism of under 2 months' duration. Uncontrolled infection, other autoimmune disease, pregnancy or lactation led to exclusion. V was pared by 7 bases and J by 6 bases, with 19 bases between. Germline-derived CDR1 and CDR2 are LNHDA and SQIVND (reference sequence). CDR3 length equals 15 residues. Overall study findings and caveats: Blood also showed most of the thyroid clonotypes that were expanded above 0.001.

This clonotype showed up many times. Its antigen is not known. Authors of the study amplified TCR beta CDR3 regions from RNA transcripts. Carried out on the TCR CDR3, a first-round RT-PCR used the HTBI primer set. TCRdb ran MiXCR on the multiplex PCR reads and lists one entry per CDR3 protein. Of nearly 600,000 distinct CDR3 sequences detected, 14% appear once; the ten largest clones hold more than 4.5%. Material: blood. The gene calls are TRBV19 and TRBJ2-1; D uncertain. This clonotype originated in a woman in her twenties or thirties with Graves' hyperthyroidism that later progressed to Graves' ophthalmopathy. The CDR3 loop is CASTHLSASGNEQFF. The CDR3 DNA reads TGTGCCAGTACCCATCTCAGCGCCTCGGGCAATGAGCAGTTCTTC.